Sequencing of this T cell receptor beta chain was carried out in a study of blood T cell repertoires in COVID-19. Study background: Whether acute or convalescent, the COVID-19 samples came from the United States, Italy and Spain.

In the authors' methods: Reference gene primers were amplified, and this amplification served to estimate nucleated cell counts. Here immunoSEQ multiplex PCR was the method, and the copy in TCRdb shows in-frame clones only, minus some. That table is the source of V, J and clone size, and D and trimming were worked out from the DNA. The sample gives fewer than 150,000 clones, 60% to 85% of which show up once; about 2.3% is in the top ten. Material: peripheral blood. The TCR sequence derives from a man between 65 and 85 years old with acute or convalescent COVID-19.

The CDR3, as DNA: TGTGCCAGCAGCCGGGACAGATTTCTCTTTTATGGCTACACCTTC. This sequence encodes CASSRDRFLFYGYTF. The gene calls are TRBV28 and TRBJ1-2; 7 bases agree with TRBD1. Germline trimming cut 6 bases from V and 5 bases from J; bases unmatched to any gene: 12. This CDR3 has 15 residues. Germline V gives CDR1 MDHEN, CDR2 SYDVKM.